This T cell receptor (beta chain) comes out of a study of T cells in Graves' hyperthyroidism and ophthalmopathy. RNA transcripts served as the template for amplifying TCR beta CDR3 regions. Carried out on the TCR CDR3, a first-round RT-PCR used the HTBI primer set. TCRdb analysed the multiplex PCR reads with MiXCR anew, one entry per CDR3 protein. The sample has fewer than 40,000 distinct CDR3 sequences, roughly half seen once. CDR1 is LNHDA, CDR2 SQIVND, per germline (reference sequence). The V segment lost 1 base and the J segment 4 bases; nucleotides outside the gene matches: 3. This CDR3 is 15 amino acids long.

The sequenced sample was blood. This clonotype originated in a woman in her 40s with Graves' ophthalmopathy. The rearrangement links TRBV19 to TRBJ2-1, with 8 bases lining up with TRBD1. The CDR3 spells CASSIGTGIYNEQFF. The DNA for the CDR3 is TGTGCCAGTAGTATAGGGACAGGGATTTACAATGAGCAGTTCTTC.